This T cell receptor (beta chain) was sequenced in a study of blood T cell repertoires in COVID-19. TCRdb's table, derived via immunoSEQ multiplex PCR, lists solely in-frame clones and lacks some. Of over 90,000 clones in the sample, roughly four fifths were seen once. The sequence was collected from a middle-aged man with active or convalescent COVID-19. Material: peripheral blood.

The CDR3 DNA reads as TGCGCCAGCAGCCCAGACAGGGCCGAGCAGTACTTC. Its protein product is CASSPDRAEQYF. J is TRBJ2-7 and V is TRBV10-1, with 7 bases that match TRBD1. Germline CDR1 reads WNHNN; CDR2 reads SYGVQD (reference sequence). There are 12 residues in the CDR3. The V and J ends lost 6 bases and 6 bases, in that order; junction bases with no gene match: 5.